A selection of T cell receptor beta chains follows, all from one sample in a study of cytotoxic CD8 clonotypes in ibrutinib-treated CLL. TCRdb keeps only in-frame clones here, not all; method: immunoSEQ multiplex PCR. The table lists 140,000 to 150,000 clones, 75% to 80% of them singletons. The sequencing used PBMCs, collected after 24 months of ibrutinib treatment. Receptors originate from a human donor with chronic lymphocytic leukemia. CDR3s include the opening cysteine and the closing phenylalanine or tryptophan. The D gene is left open where the match is weak. Expanded clones get a size class; other rows say once, few or many, or leave the size out.

clone_size | j_call | v_call | d_call | cdr3_aa | cdr3_nt
NA | TRBJ1-3 | TRBV11-2 | NA | CASSLEAGNTIYF | TGTGCCAGCAGCTTAGAGGCCGGAAACACCATATATTTT
NA | TRBJ2-2 | TRBV2 | NA | CASTPGALGRGSGELFF | TGTGCCAGCACGCCCGGGGCCCTAGGGCGCGGGTCCGGGGAGCTGTTTTTT
NA | TRBJ2-7 | TRBV7-2 | TRBD1 | CASSSTGGDEQYF | TGTGCCAGCAGCTCGACAGGGGGCGACGAGCAGTACTTC
medium-sized | TRBJ2-7 | TRBV7-9 | NA | CASSSRVGQSYEQYF | TGTGCCAGCAGCTCTAGGGTGGGGCAGTCCTACGAGCAGTACTTC
NA | TRBJ2-7 | TRBV19 | NA | CASSIREASYEQYF | TGTGCCAGTAGTATTCGGGAAGCCTCCTACGAGCAGTACTTC
NA | TRBJ2-3 | TRBV7-2 | TRBD2 | CASSPRPGGDTQYF | TGTGCCAGCAGCCCACGCCCCGGGGGGGATACGCAGTATTTT
NA | TRBJ1-6 | TRBV15 | NA | CATSRDITGNSPLHF | TGTGCCACCAGCAGAGATATTACAGGGAATTCACCCCTCCACTTT
NA | TRBJ2-3 | TRBV11-2 | NA | CASRSGASTDTQYF | TGTGCCAGCAGGTCGGGGGCCAGCACAGATACGCAGTATTTT
NA | TRBJ1-1 | TRBV29-1 | TRBD1 | CSVVIGDRSTEAFF | TGCAGCGTTGTAATAGGGGACAGGAGCACTGAAGCTTTCTTT
NA | TRBJ1-6 | TRBV9 | NA | CASSVAGRRNSPLHF | TGTGCCAGCAGCGTAGCTGGGAGGAGAAATTCACCCCTCCACTTT
NA | TRBJ1-5 | TRBV10-3 | NA | CAISDRQVHPLGQPQHF | TGTGCCATCAGTGATAGACAGGTCCACCCATTGGGTCAGCCCCAGCATTTT